This T cell receptor beta chain was retrieved from a study of CD8+ T cells in alopecia areata. This clone has only a few counts. Cell sorting was applied to PBMCs, and CD4+ and CD8+ T cells were collected. The authors extracted RNA and reverse transcribed it into cDNA as the sequencing template. TCRdb keeps only in-frame clones here, not all; method: immunoSEQ multiplex PCR. The sample includes over 100,000 clones, approximately 49% of them seen just once. Germline V CDR1 and CDR2: SEHNR, FQNEAQ (reference sequence). Trimming took 2 bases from V and 4 from J, leaving 11 bases between them. The CDR3 has 14 amino acids.

The origin of this receptor is a human donor with alopecia areata. The chain is built from TRBV7-9 and TRBJ1-2; weak D call: TRBD1 (6 bases). The sample here was CD8+ T cells sorted from blood, taken at week 0. The CDR3 loop is CASSLQGLIYGYTF. CDR3 DNA: TGTGCCAGCAGCTTACAGGGGTTAATCTATGGCTACACCTTC.